Following are 4 T cell receptor beta chains from one sample sequenced in a study of cytomegalovirus exposure and HLA in healthy donors. Primers included in the PCR were 60 Vbeta and 13 Jbeta primers. Some clones are missing from TCRdb's copy, which holds only in-frame ones; the method was immunoSEQ multiplex PCR. The top ten hold less than 2% of the sample, which has around 190,000 clones, almost 80% seen once. Sequenced input: PBMCs. Source of these receptors: a woman aged 18-29 years in good health and CMV-seronegative.

The chain has TRBV5-1 and TRBJ2-5; 7 bases are a match to TRBD2. The germline V gene encodes CDR1 SGHRS and CDR2 YFSETQ. Losses at the gene ends were 0 bases for V and 2 bases for J; bases not matched to a gene: 4. CDR3 length equals 15 residues. The CDR3 DNA follows: TGCGCCAGCAGCTTGGAGGGAGGGGTGCAAGAGACCCAGTACTTC. Encoded protein: CASSLEGGVQETQYF. Together with reference TRBV5-1 and TRBJ2-5, the CDR3 gives the full variable domain: KAGVTQTPRYLIKTRGQQVTLSCSPISGHRSVSWYQQTPGQGLQFLFEYFSETQRNKGNFPGRFSGRQFSNSRSEMNVSTLELGDSALYLCASSLEGGVQETQYFGPGTRLLVL.

This chain uses TRBV7-9 with TRBJ1-1, with TRBD1 matching 9 bases. Germline CDR1 SEHNR, CDR2 FQNEAQ (reference sequence). This CDR3 is built from 14 residues. Trimming removed 6 bases from V and 1 base from J; junction bases left unmatched: 3. This CDR3 is CASSRDRENTEAFF. Written as DNA, the CDR3 is TGTGCCAGCAGTCGGGACAGGGAGAACACTGAAGCTTTCTTT.

The chain joins TRBV12-1 to TRBJ2-1; TRBD2 was called by the table and not checked on the DNA. TRBV12-1 is a listed pseudogene. CDR3 length: 14 residues. The CDR3 region is CASPEQRGHNEQFF. The CDR3 DNA is TGTGCCAGCCCAGAGCAGCGGGGACACAATGAGCAGTTCTTC.

The rearrangement joins TRBV19 to TRBJ2-2; tentative D call: TRBD1 (6 bases). The V end lost 10 bases, the J end lost 1 base, and 16 bases lay between the germline ends. The CDR3 length is 15 residues. In germline, CDR1 is LNHDA, CDR2 SQIVND (reference sequence). CDR3 nucleotides: TGTGCCACCCGAACAGGGTACGGGAACACCGGGGAGCTGTTTTTT. Its protein product is CATRTGYGNTGELFF.